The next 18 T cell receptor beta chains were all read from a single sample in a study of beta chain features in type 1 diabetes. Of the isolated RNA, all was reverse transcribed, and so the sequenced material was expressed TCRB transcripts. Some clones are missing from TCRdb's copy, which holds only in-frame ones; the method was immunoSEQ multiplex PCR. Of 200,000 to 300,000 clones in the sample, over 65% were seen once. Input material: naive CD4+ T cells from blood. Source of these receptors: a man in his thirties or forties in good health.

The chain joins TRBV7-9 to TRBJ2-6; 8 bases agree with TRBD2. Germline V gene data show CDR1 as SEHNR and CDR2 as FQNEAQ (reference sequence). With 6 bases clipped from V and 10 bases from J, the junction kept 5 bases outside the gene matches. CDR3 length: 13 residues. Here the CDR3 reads CASSSTSVNVLTF. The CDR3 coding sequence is TGTGCCAGCAGTTCGACTAGCGTGAACGTCCTGACTTTC.

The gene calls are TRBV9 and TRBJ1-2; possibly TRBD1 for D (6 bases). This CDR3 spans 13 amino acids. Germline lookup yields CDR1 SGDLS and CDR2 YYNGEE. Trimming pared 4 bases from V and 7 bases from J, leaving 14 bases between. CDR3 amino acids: CASSTQGDGGYTF. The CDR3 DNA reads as TGTGCCAGCAGCACACAGGGCGATGGTGGCTACACCTTC.

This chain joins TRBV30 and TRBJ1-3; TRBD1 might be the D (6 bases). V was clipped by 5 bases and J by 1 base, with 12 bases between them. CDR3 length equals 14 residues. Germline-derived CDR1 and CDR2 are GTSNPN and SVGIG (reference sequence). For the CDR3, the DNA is TGTGCCTGGGACTCAGGGGTTTCTGGAAACACCATATATTTT. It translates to CAWDSGVSGNTIYF.

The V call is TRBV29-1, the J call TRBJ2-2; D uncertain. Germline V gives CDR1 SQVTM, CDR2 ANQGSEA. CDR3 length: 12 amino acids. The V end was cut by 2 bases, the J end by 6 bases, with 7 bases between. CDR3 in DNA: TGCAGCGTTGAAAGAACAGCCGGGGAGCTGTTTTTT. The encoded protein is CSVERTAGELFF.

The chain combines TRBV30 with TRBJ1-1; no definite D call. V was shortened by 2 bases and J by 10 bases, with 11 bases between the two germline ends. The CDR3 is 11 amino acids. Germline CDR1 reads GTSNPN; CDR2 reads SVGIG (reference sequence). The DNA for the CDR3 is TGTGCCTGGAGTCTAGGGCGTGGAGCTTTCTTT. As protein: CAWSLGRGAFF.

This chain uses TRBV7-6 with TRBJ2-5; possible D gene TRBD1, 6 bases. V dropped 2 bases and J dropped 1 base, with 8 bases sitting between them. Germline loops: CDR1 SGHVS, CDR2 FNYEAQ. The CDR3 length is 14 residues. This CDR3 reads CASSLKQGQETQYF. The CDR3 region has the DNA TGTGCCAGCAGCTTAAAACAGGGCCAAGAGACCCAGTACTTC.

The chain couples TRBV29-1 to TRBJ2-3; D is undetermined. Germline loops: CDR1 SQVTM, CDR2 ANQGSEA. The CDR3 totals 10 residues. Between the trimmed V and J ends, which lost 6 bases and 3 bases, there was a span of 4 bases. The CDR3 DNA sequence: TGCAGCGTGAGGACAGATACGCAGTATTTT. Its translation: CSVRTDTQYF.

CDR3 in DNA: TGTGCCAGCAGCCCCCTTCGGGACGGTGAGCAGTTCTTC. Encoded protein: CASSPLRDGEQFF. The rearrangement links TRBV7-9 to TRBJ2-1; D is possibly TRBD1 or TRBD2 (5 bases each). V lost 5 bases to trimming and J lost 9 bases, with 14 bases between them. CDR3 length equals 13 residues. Germline V lookup: CDR1 SEHNR, CDR2 FQNEAQ (reference sequence).

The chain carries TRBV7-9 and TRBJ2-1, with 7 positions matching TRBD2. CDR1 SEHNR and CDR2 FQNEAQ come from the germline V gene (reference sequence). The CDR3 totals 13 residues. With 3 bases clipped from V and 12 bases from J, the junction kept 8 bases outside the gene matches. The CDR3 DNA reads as TGTGCCAGCAGCTTGGGTCTAGCGGTCGTGCAGTTCTTC. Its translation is CASSLGLAVVQFF.

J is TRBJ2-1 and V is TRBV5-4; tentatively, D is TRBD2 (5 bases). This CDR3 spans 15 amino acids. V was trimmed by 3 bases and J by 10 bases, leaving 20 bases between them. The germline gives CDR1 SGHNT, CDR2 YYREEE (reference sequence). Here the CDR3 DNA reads TGTGCCAGCAGCTCCGCACAGCGAGCGGAGGCCGAGCAGTTCTTC. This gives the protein CASSSAQRAEAEQFF.

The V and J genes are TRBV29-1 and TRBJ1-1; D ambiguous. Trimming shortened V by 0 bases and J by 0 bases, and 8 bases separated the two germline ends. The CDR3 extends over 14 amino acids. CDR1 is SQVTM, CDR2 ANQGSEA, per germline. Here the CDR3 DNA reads TGCAGCGTTGAAGAAGGTAATATGAACACTGAAGCTTTCTTT. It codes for CSVEEGNMNTEAFF.

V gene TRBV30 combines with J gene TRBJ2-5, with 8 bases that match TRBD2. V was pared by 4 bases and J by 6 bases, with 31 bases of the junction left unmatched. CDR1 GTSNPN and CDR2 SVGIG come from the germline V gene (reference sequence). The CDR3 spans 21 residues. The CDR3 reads CAWTHYPHKVGGRLREKTQYF. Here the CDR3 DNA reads TGTGCCTGGACCCACTACCCCCACAAAGTGGGCGGGAGGCTTCGAGAGAAGACCCAGTACTTC.

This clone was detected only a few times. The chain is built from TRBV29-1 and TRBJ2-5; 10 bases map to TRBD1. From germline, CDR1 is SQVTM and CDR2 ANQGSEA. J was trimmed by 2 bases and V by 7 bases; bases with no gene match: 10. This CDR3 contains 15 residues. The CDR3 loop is CSARGQGGSQETQYF. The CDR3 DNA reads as TGCAGCGCCCGCGGACAGGGGGGAAGTCAAGAGACCCAGTACTTC.

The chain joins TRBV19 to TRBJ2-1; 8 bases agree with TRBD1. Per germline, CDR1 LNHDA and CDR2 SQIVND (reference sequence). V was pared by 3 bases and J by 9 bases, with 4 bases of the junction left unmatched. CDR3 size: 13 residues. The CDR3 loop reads CASSIGQGLEQFF. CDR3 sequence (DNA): TGTGCCAGTAGTATCGGACAGGGTCTTGAGCAGTTCTTC.

CDR3 region: CASSLAPVAGYNEQFF. The CDR3, as DNA: TGTGCCAGCAGCTTAGCGCCGGTAGCGGGGTACAATGAGCAGTTCTTC. The V call is TRBV11-2, the J call TRBJ2-1; 8 positions match TRBD2. The germline V gene encodes CDR1 SGHAT and CDR2 FQNNGV. The CDR3 spans 16 residues. With V trimmed by 1 base and J by 4 bases, 6 bases remained unmatched.

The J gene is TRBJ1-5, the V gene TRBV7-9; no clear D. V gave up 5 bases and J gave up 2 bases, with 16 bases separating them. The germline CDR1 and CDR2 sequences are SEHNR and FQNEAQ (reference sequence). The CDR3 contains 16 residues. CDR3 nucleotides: TGTGCCAGCAGCCCCTCGTGGAGGGAAGGCAATCAGCCCCAGCATTTT. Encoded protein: CASSPSWREGNQPQHF.

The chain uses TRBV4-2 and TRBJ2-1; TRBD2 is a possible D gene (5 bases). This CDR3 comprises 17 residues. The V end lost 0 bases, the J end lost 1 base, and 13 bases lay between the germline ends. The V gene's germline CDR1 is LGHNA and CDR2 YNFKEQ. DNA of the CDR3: TGTGCCAGCAGCCAAGATGGGTTCCGCGGGTCCTACAATGAGCAGTTCTTC. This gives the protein CASSQDGFRGSYNEQFF.

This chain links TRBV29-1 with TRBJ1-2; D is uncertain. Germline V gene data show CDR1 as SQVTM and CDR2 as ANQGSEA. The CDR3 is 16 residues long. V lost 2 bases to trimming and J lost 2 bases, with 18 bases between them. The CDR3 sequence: CSVESNLRTTNYGYTF. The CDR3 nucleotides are TGCAGCGTTGAATCCAATCTGCGGACGACGAACTATGGCTACACCTTC.